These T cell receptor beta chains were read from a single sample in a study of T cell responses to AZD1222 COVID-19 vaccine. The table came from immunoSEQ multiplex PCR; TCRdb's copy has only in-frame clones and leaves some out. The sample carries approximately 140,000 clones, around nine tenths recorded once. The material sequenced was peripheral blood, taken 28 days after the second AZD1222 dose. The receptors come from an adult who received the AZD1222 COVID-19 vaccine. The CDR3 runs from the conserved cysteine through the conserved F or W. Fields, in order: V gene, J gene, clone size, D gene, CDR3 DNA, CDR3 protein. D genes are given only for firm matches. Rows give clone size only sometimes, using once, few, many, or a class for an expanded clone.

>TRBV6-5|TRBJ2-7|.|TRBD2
TGTGCCAGCAGTTACCCGCCCCCGGGAGGGACCTACGAGCAGTACTTC
CASSYPPPGGTYEQYF
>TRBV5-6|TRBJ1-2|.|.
TGTGCCAGCACTGGACGGGATCCCTATGGCTACACCTTC
CASTGRDPYGYTF
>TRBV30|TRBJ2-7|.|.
TGTGCCTGGAGTGAACCAGGGAAACGAAGCTACGAGCAGTACTTC
CAWSEPGKRSYEQYF
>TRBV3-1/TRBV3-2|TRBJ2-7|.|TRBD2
TGTGCCAGCAGCCAAACTAGCGGGAGATACGAGCAGTACTTC
CASSQTSGRYEQYF
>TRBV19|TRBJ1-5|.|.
TGTGCCAGTAGTGGGCAGGGGATTCAGCCCCAGCATTTT
CASSGQGIQPQHF
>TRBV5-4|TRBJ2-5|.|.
TGTGCCAGCAGCCCTCAGACGGAGACCCAGTACTTC
CASSPQTETQYF
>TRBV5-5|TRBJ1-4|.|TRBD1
TGTGCCAGCAGCCCGGGACAGGGGGCAAACATTAATGAAAAACTGTTTTTT
CASSPGQGANINEKLFF
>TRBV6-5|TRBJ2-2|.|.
TGTGCCAGCAGTTACTTTCGCGGGTTCACCGGGGAGCTGTTTTTT
CASSYFRGFTGELFF
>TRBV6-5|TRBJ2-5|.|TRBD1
TGTGCCAGCAGCGGACAGGGGGCGAATTTTGAGACCCAGTACTTC
CASSGQGANFETQYF
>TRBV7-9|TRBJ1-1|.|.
TGTGCCAGCAGCCTACCGGTAGGGAACACTGAAGCTTTCTTT
CASSLPVGNTEAFF
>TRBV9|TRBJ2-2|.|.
TGTGCCAGCAGCGTAGGGCCCGGGGAGCTGTTTTTT
CASSVGPGELFF
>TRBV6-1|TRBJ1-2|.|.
TGTGCCAGCAGTGAAGCCCTCACAGGCCCCTATGGCTACACCTTC
CASSEALTGPYGYTF
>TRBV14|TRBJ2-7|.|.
TGTGCCAGCAGCTTCGGGTTCGCTAGAGGGGTGTACGAGCAGTACTTC
CASSFGFARGVYEQYF
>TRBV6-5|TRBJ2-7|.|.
TGTGCCAGCAGTTACCTCCGGGGGAACGAGCAGTACTTC
CASSYLRGNEQYF
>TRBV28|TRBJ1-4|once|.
TGTGCCAGCACCTCTACGCCGGAAAAACTGTTTTTT
CASTSTPEKLFF
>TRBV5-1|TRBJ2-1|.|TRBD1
TGCGCCAGCAGCTTGGAGGTCAGGGGGAACTACAATGAGCAGTTCTTC
CASSLEVRGNYNEQFF
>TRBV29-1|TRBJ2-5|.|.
TGCAGCGTTGCCCGGGAGACCCAGTACTTC
CSVARETQYF
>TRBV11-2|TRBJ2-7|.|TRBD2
TGTGCCAGCAGCTTAGTGATCGGCGGGGGAGCCTACGAGCAGTACTTC
CASSLVIGGGAYEQYF
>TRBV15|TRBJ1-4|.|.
TGTGCCACCAGCAGAGATGGGGAAAATGAAAAACTGTTTTTT
CATSRDGENEKLFF
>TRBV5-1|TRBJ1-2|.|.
TGCGCCAGCAGCTCCGCCGGCTATGGCTACACCTTC
CASSSAGYGYTF
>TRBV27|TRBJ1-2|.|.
TGTGCCAGCAGCCCCTATTACAGGGCTTCTAACTATGGCTACACCTTC
CASSPYYRASNYGYTF
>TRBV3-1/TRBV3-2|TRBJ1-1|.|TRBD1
TGTGCCAGCAGCCAAGATGAGGACAGGAGTCCTAAGCTCTTT
CASSQDEDRSPKLF
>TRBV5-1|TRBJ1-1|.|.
TGCGCCAGCAGCTTGGCGCCCGTAGGGATGAACACTGAAGCTTTCTTT
CASSLAPVGMNTEAFF
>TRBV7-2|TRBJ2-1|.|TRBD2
TGTGCCACTCGACAGGCTAGCGGGGGCGCGAATGAGCAGTTCTTC
CATRQASGGANEQFF
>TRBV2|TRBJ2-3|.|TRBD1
TGTGCCAGCAGTGAAGTAGTAAACGGACAGGGGAAAGCAGATACGCAGTATTTT
CASSEVVNGQGKADTQYF
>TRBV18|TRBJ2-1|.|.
TGTGCCAGCTCACCCCGCCAGGGGCCGGGCAGTGAGCAGTTCTTC
CASSPRQGPGSEQFF
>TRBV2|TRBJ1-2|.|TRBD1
TGTGCCAGCAGTGAAGCGGGGACAGCCGACCTCTATGGCTACACCTTC
CASSEAGTADLYGYTF
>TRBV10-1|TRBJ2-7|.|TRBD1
TGCGCCAGCAGTGATATGGGGACAGGGTTTTCCTACGAGCAGTACTTC
CASSDMGTGFSYEQYF